This record looks at one TCR beta chain sequence and its context. This CDR3 is built from 14 residues. V shed 1 base and J shed 1 base, with 7 bases lying between them. Germline CDR1 LNHNV, CDR2 YYDKDF (reference sequence). These data are taken from a study of identical twins. One entry per CDR3 protein, called by TCRdb with MiXCR from the 5' RACE reads. This table has 400,000 to 500,000 distinct CDR3 sequences, about 13% appearing once. The sample was also reused in another study, on yellow fever vaccine responses in identical twins.

Sequences were obtained from CD4+ T cells sorted from blood. The chain employs TRBV15 and TRBJ1-1, with a weak D call TRBD1 (5 bases). This clonotype was sampled from a young woman in good health. CDR3 bases: TGTGCCACCAGCAGAGGCCAGGGGAACACTGAAGCTTTCTTT. Residues: CATSRGQGNTEAFF. The whole variable domain, filled in from reference TRBV15 and TRBJ1-1, reads DAMVIQNPRYQVTQFGKPVTLSCSQTLNHNVMYWYQQKSSQAPKLLFHYYDKDFNNEADTPDNFQSRRPNTSFCFLDIRSPGLGDTAMYLCATSRGQGNTEAFFGQGTRLTVV.